One sample yielded the 30 T cell receptor beta chains listed below, sequenced in a study of PD-1 blockade in classical Hodgkin lymphoma. Data came from immunoSEQ multiplex PCR; TCRdb stores just in-frame clones and leaves some out. The table records approximately 26,000 clones, just under 80% of them present only once. As for time point: cycle 4 day 1 (C4D1), after about 6 weeks of nivolumab. Each patient relapsed following autologous stem cell transplantation, and prior brentuximab vedotin exposure differed. The sample was peripheral blood mononuclear cells (PBMCs), taken before the fourth cycle of nivolumab. Source of these receptors: a human donor with classical Hodgkin lymphoma.

The V and J genes are TRBV10-3 and TRBJ1-1; D remains unclear. The ends were cut back, 7 bases at V and 0 bases at J, with 9 bases in the middle. Germline-derived CDR1 and CDR2 are ENHRY and SYGVKD. This CDR3 spans 13 amino acids. The CDR3 spells CAITTSVNTEAFF. Written as DNA, the CDR3 is TGTGCCATCACGACCTCCGTGAACACTGAAGCTTTCTTT.

The CDR3 DNA sequence: TGTGCCAGCAGTTCCCCCCCAGGACAGGGTGGTGGCTATGGCTACACCTTC. Encoded protein: CASSSPPGQGGGYGYTF. The rearrangement links TRBV25-1 to TRBJ1-2; 8 bases map to TRBD1. The ends lost 5 bases at V and 4 bases at J; junction bases unmatched: 15. The CDR3 runs 17 residues. Germline V gene lookup returns CDR1 MGHDK and CDR2 SYGVNS.

This sequence joins TRBV19 and TRBJ2-1; possible D gene TRBD2, 6 bases. CDR1 is LNHDA, CDR2 SQIVND, per germline (reference sequence). Deletions cut 3 bases from V and 4 bases from J, with 28 bases between. The CDR3 is 20 residues long. The chain's CDR3 is CASSIGRKGVYGATYNEQFF. The CDR3 coding sequence is TGTGCCAGTAGTATTGGGAGGAAGGGAGTATACGGGGCGACGTACAATGAGCAGTTCTTC.

CDR3 in amino acids: CASSSQASVAYEQYF. CDR3 coding DNA: TGTGCCAGCAGTTCCCAGGCTAGCGTAGCCTACGAGCAGTACTTC. V gene TRBV28 combines with J gene TRBJ2-7; tentative D call: TRBD2 (6 bases). CDR3 length equals 15 residues. With 4 bases removed from V and 2 bases from J, the gap between germline ends came to 15 bases. Germline-derived CDR1 and CDR2 are MDHEN and SYDVKM.

The gene calls are TRBV28 and TRBJ1-1, with 8 nucleotides matching TRBD1. V trimming: 6 bases; J trimming: 3 bases; junction bases outside the gene matches: 3. The CDR3 consists of 13 residues. In germline, CDR1 is MDHEN, CDR2 SYDVKM. The CDR3 here is CASRAGGYTEAFF. The CDR3 DNA reads TGTGCCAGCAGAGCAGGGGGCTACACTGAAGCTTTCTTT.

The chain uses TRBV18 and TRBJ1-1; D remains unclear. The CDR3 is 14 amino acids. Trimming left V 1 base short and J 0 bases short, with 6 bases between. Germline CDR1 KGHSH, CDR2 LQKENI. This chain's CDR3 is CASSPQAMNTEAFF. CDR3 nucleotides: TGTGCCAGCTCACCACAGGCCATGAACACTGAAGCTTTCTTT. Combining the CDR3 with reference TRBV18 and TRBJ1-1 gives the whole variable domain NAGVMQNPRHLVRRRGQEARLRCSPMKGHSHVYWYRQLPEEGLKFMVYLQKENIIDESGMPKERFSAEFPKEGPSILRIQQVVRGDSAAYFCASSPQAMNTEAFFGQGTRLTVV.

On this clone itself: Mismatch with germline at one junction end may stem from a read error. The chain is built from TRBV6-6 and TRBJ2-1; 7 nucleotides line up with TRBD2. Per the germline V gene, CDR1 is MNHNY and CDR2 is SVGAGI (reference sequence). This CDR3 comprises 16 residues. DNA of the CDR3: TGTGCCAGCAGTTACTCTTTGACTAGCTCCGACAATGAGCAGTTCTTC. Protein product: CASSYSLTSSDNEQFF.

This chain joins TRBV21-1 and TRBJ2-3; TRBD1 is the table's D call, not checked against the DNA. TRBV21-1 is a documented pseudogene. The CDR3 loop spans 19 amino acids. This CDR3 is CASSSLGQGRRPRSDTQYF. CDR3 sequence (DNA): TGTGCCAGCAGCTCACTCGGACAGGGGCGACGTCCGAGGTCAGATACGCAGTATTTT.

The rearrangement links TRBV5-1 to TRBJ2-7; D remains ambiguous. Per the germline V gene, CDR1 is SGHRS and CDR2 is YFSETQ. The CDR3 is 11 residues long. With 2 bases removed from V and 6 bases from J, the gap between germline ends came to 6 bases. The CDR3: CASSLNSEQYF. The CDR3 DNA reads as TGCGCCAGCAGCTTAAACTCCGAGCAGTACTTC.

The chain uses TRBV19 and TRBJ2-7, with no clear D. The V gene's germline CDR1 is LNHDA and CDR2 SQIVND (reference sequence). CDR3 length: 13 residues. V was cut by 1 base and J by 2 bases, with 6 bases left in between. DNA of the CDR3: TGTGCCAGTAGTATAGCCACCACCTACGAGCAGTACTTC. Translated, it gives CASSIATTYEQYF.

This chain's CDR3 is CASSPRQGGTDTQYF. CDR3 DNA sequence: TGTGCCAGCTCACCAAGACAGGGAGGCACAGATACGCAGTATTTT. This chain connects TRBV18 to TRBJ2-3; 7 bases are shared with TRBD1. The CDR3 spans 15 residues. Trimming took 2 bases from V and 1 from J; bases not matched to a gene: 3. CDR1 and CDR2 (germline): KGHSH, LQKENI.

This clone was observed a single time. The chain carries TRBV7-3 and TRBJ2-1; the match to TRBD2 covers 8 bases. With 0 bases clipped from V and 2 bases from J, the junction kept 3 bases outside the gene matches. The CDR3 loop spans 16 amino acids. Germline-derived CDR1 and CDR2 are SGHTA and FQGTGA. The CDR3 DNA reads TGTGCCAGCAGCTTAACTAGCGGGACGACCTACAATGAGCAGTTCTTC. Protein sequence: CASSLTSGTTYNEQFF.

The rearrangement joins TRBV6-5 to TRBJ2-2; 11 bases are shared with TRBD2. Germline V lookup: CDR1 MNHEY, CDR2 SVGAGI. This CDR3 region has 13 residues. The V gene end was trimmed by 6 bases and the J gene end by 7 bases; junction bases not matched to a gene: 1. The CDR3: CASRLAGVGELFF. The CDR3 DNA reads TGTGCCAGCAGACTAGCGGGAGTCGGGGAGCTGTTTTTT.

V usage is TRBV19 and J usage is TRBJ2-2; D remains ambiguous. The CDR3 is 14 residues long. V lost 8 bases and J 3 bases, leaving 13 bases between the germline ends. The V gene's germline CDR1 is LNHDA and CDR2 SQIVND (reference sequence). The CDR3 DNA follows: TGTGCCAGTGCCCGCCACCGGGACACCGGGGAGCTGTTTTTT. This gives the protein CASARHRDTGELFF.

This chain uses TRBV7-9 with TRBJ2-2; D gene unclear. The CDR3 length is 13 residues. The V gene lost 6 bases and the J gene lost 3 bases, with 8 bases spanning the gap. Germline loops: CDR1 SEHNR, CDR2 FQNEAQ (reference sequence). The CDR3 protein is CASRYQDTGELFF. The CDR3, as DNA: TGTGCCAGCAGATATCAGGACACCGGGGAGCTGTTTTTT.

This rearrangement joins TRBV7-8 to TRBJ2-3; 8 bases agree with TRBD2. The CDR3 sequence is 15 residues long. Germline lookup yields CDR1 SGHVS and CDR2 FQNEAQ. Unmatched junction bases numbered 3, after V lost 3 bases and J lost 1 base. CDR3 sequence: CASSFPTSGTDTQYF. CDR3 nucleotides: TGTGCCAGCAGCTTCCCGACTAGCGGCACAGATACGCAGTATTTT.

J is TRBJ2-5 and V is TRBV18; TRBD1 matches at 9 bases. Germline loops: CDR1 KGHSH, CDR2 LQKENI. This CDR3 has 16 amino acids. V trimming: 3 bases; J trimming: 1 base; junction bases outside the gene matches: 6. CDR3 DNA sequence: TGTGCCAGCTCACCGTGGACAGGGGTGGGCCAAGAGACCCAGTACTTC. Translation: CASSPWTGVGQETQYF.

The chain recombines TRBV6-1 with TRBJ1-2, with D unresolved. Germline V lookup: CDR1 MNHNS, CDR2 SASEGT. The CDR3 has 13 residues. The ends were cut back, 4 bases at V and 5 bases at J, with 11 bases in the middle. The CDR3 DNA follows: TGTGCCAGCAGTGGTCAACCGAAATATGGCTACACCTTC. It codes for CASSGQPKYGYTF.

The rearrangement uses TRBV10-3 and TRBJ2-2; D uncertain. CDR1 and CDR2 (germline): ENHRY, SYGVKD. This CDR3 contains 13 residues. Trimming removed 4 bases from V and 7 bases from J, with 10 bases in between. In DNA form, the CDR3 reads TGTGCCATCAGTGGATCGGCGAACGGGGAGCTGTTTTTT. The encoded protein is CAISGSANGELFF.

The rearrangement joins TRBV2 to TRBJ2-1; weak D call: TRBD1 (6 bases). Germline V gene lookup returns CDR1 SNHLY and CDR2 FYNNEI. This CDR3 region has 16 residues. V was trimmed by 4 bases and J by 0 bases, leaving 13 bases between them. The CDR3 here is CASSGQAPSSYNEQFF. In DNA form, the CDR3 reads TGTGCCAGCAGTGGACAGGCCCCCAGCTCCTACAATGAGCAGTTCTTC.

The chain couples TRBV6-5 to TRBJ1-1; TRBD1 might be the D (6 bases). Germline-derived CDR1 and CDR2 are MNHEY and SVGAGI. This CDR3 has 14 amino acids. Trimming took 5 bases from V and 1 from J, leaving 11 bases between them. DNA for the CDR3: TGTGCCAGCAGTATTAAGACAGGGAACACTGAAGCTTTCTTT. Translated: CASSIKTGNTEAFF.

This chain connects TRBV6-6 to TRBJ1-5; 7 bases line up with TRBD1. Germline V gene sequence: CDR1 MNHNY, CDR2 SVGAGI (reference sequence). With V trimmed by 8 bases and J by 3 bases, 4 bases remained unmatched. This CDR3 region has 13 residues. The CDR3 loop is CASRDRDNQPQHF. The CDR3 DNA follows: TGTGCCAGCCGGGACAGAGACAATCAGCCCCAGCATTTT.

The V and J genes are TRBV5-1 and TRBJ2-7; possibly TRBD2 for D (5 bases). The CDR3 runs 17 residues. Trimming removed 0 bases from V and 3 bases from J, with 19 bases in between. The germline V gene encodes CDR1 SGHRS and CDR2 YFSETQ. The CDR3 region has the DNA TGCGCCAGCAGCTTGGTCACGGCCGGGGTAAATCGCTACGAGCAGTACTTC. It translates to CASSLVTAGVNRYEQYF.

This chain links TRBV19 with TRBJ2-7, with D tentatively TRBD1 (5 bases). The CDR3 length is 13 residues. The germline V and J ends were trimmed by 2 bases and 7 bases, with 12 bases remaining between them. The V gene's germline CDR1 is LNHDA and CDR2 SQIVND (reference sequence). The CDR3 here is CASSISQGWEQYF. The CDR3 region has the DNA TGTGCCAGTAGTATATCTCAGGGCTGGGAGCAGTACTTC.

The chain joins TRBV6-6 to TRBJ2-6; D possibly corresponds to TRBD1 (5 bases). CDR3 size: 15 residues. The germline gives CDR1 MNHNY, CDR2 SVGAGI (reference sequence). V lost 3 bases to trimming and J lost 2 bases, with 8 bases between them. CDR3: CASSYFRAGANVLTF. In DNA, the CDR3 is TGTGCCAGCAGTTATTTCAGGGCTGGGGCCAACGTCCTGACTTTC.

Of note for this clone: Other nucleotide sequences from this sample produce the same CDR3. The chain employs TRBV4-2 and TRBJ2-1, with D perhaps matching TRBD1 or TRBD2 (5 bases each). The CDR3 is 15 amino acids. CDR1 and CDR2 (germline): LGHNA, YNFKEQ. V shed 5 bases and J shed 0 bases, with 11 bases lying between them. CDR3 region: CASSDRGGSYNEQFF. The DNA for the CDR3 is TGTGCCAGCAGCGATCGGGGCGGCTCCTACAATGAGCAGTTCTTC.

The chain is built from TRBV7-8 and TRBJ2-7, with 10 bases matching TRBD2. The germline CDR1 and CDR2 sequences are SGHVS and FQNEAQ. V dropped 3 bases and J dropped 2; count of bases not matched to a gene: 4. This CDR3 contains 15 residues. The DNA of the CDR3 is TGTGCCAGCAGCTTGACTAGCGGGCCCACCTACGAGCAGTACTTC. Protein sequence: CASSLTSGPTYEQYF.

This clone was found a few times. The V call is TRBV28, the J call TRBJ1-1; D is uncertain. V was pared by 6 bases and J by 6 bases, with 11 bases between. Germline V gene lookup returns CDR1 MDHEN and CDR2 SYDVKM. The CDR3 spans 12 residues. DNA of the CDR3: TGTGCCAGCAGCCAAGTTACCCCTGAAGCTTTCTTT. It specifies CASSQVTPEAFF. Drawing the rest from reference TRBV28 and TRBJ1-1, the complete variable domain is DVKVTQSSRYLVKRTGEKVFLECVQDMDHENMFWYRQDPGLGLRLIYFSYDVKMKEKGDIPEGYSVSREKKERFSLILESASTNQTSMYLCASSQVTPEAFFGQGTRLTVV.

The genes are TRBV19 and TRBJ2-1; TRBD2 matches 13 bases. After removal of 5 bases from V and 6 bases from J, the junction contained 13 bases not matched to a gene. Germline loops: CDR1 LNHDA, CDR2 SQIVND (reference sequence). The length of the CDR3 is 18 residues. The CDR3 region is CASSDPRSGTSGTNEQFF. The CDR3 DNA sequence: TGTGCCAGTAGTGACCCTCGGTCAGGGACTAGCGGGACCAATGAGCAGTTCTTC.

The rearrangement uses TRBV6-4 and TRBJ2-1; 10 nucleotides agree with TRBD2. Trimming took 3 bases from V and 9 from J; bases not matched to a gene: 2. The CDR3 contains 13 residues. Looked up from germline, CDR1 is MRHNA and CDR2 is SNTAGT. The CDR3 is CASSESGRVEQFF. CDR3 in DNA: TGTGCCAGCAGTGAAAGCGGGAGGGTTGAGCAGTTCTTC.